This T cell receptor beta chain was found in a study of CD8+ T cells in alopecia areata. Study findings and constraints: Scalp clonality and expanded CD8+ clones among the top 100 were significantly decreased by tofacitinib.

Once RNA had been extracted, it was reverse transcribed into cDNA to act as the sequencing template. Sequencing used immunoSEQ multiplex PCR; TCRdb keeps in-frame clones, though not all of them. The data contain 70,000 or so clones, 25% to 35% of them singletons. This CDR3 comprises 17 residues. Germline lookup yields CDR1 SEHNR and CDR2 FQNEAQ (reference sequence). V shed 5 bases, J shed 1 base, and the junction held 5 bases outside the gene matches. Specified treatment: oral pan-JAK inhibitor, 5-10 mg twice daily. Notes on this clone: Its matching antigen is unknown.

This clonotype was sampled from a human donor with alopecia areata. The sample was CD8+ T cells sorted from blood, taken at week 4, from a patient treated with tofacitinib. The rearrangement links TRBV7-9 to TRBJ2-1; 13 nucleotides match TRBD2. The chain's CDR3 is CASSRTSGSGSYNEQFF. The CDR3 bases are TGTGCCAGCAGCCGGACTAGCGGGAGTGGGTCCTACAATGAGCAGTTCTTC.